Sequencing of this T cell receptor (beta chain) was carried out in a study of T cells in Graves' hyperthyroidism and ophthalmopathy. About this clonotype: Its specificity is unknown.

There were TCR beta CDR3 regions amplified from RNA transcripts. TCR CDR3 regions were first amplified by RT-PCR with HTBI primers. TCRdb processed the multiplex PCR reads anew with MiXCR; each CDR3 protein has one entry. Altogether hundreds of thousands of distinct CDR3 sequences are present, roughly a third being singletons, with the ten largest covering roughly 30%. Study-level points and caveats: A 13 V-J model separated ophthalmopathy from stable hyperthyroidism. Ophthalmopathy onset followed model prediction by a median about seven months.

V gave up 4 bases and J gave up 3 bases, with 7 bases separating them. The CDR3 is 14 residues long. Looked up from germline, CDR1 is ENHRY and CDR2 is SYGVKD. The rearrangement uses TRBV10-3 and TRBJ2-6; D is uncertain. This sequence was found in a woman in her forties with Graves' hyperthyroidism. The sequenced sample was blood. Here the CDR3 reads CAISGADGANVLTF. The CDR3 DNA is TGTGCCATCAGTGGGGCAGATGGGGCCAACGTCCTGACTTTC.